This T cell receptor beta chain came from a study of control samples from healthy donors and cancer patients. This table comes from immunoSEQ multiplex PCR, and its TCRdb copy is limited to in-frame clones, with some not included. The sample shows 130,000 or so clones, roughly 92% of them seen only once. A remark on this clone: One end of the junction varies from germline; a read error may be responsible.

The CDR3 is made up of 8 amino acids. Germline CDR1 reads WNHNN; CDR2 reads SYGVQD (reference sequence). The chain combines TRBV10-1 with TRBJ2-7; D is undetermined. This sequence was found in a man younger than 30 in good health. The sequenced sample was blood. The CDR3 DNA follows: TGCACCAGAAGGGAGCAGTACTTC. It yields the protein CTRREQYF.